The 12 T cell receptor beta chains reported below all come from one sample, sequenced in a study of regulatory T cells in long-lasting Graves disease (dated by TCRdb to the early 2020s). The library came from multiplex PCR. Sequencing instrument: Illumina HiSeq 4000. To build TCR beta libraries, CDR3 regions were amplified by Arm-PCR using iRepertoire HTBI primers. TCRdb cleaned the public reads at Q25 with fastp, built clones with MiXCR and kept in-frame beta chains. Entries that share a CDR3 protein sequence are merged under the most common genes and DNA. For this sample there are 530,000 or so distinct CDR3 sequences; around 15% appear just once. The top ten clonotypes cover around 13% of the sample. The label giving this sample's time point can be read as: newly diagnosed GD, antithyroid drugs for less than 3 months. For both TCR sequencing and RNA sequencing, RNA was extracted from PBMCs in TRIzol.

This sample also appeared in a second study, on T cells in Graves' hyperthyroidism and ophthalmopathy.

The specimen was peripheral blood mononuclear cells (PBMCs), collected at new diagnosis, from a patient treated with antithyroid drugs. Receptors originate from a man aged 18 to 29 with Graves disease. Donor details come from another sample of the same person, matched by shared clones.

This clonotype was found many times. CDR3 coding DNA: TGTGCCAGCAGTCTGCAGGGGGCGCTCTACAATGAGCAGTTCTTC. Translated: CASSLQGALYNEQFF. The V call is TRBV28, the J call TRBJ2-1; 8 nucleotides align to TRBD1. J was trimmed by 3 bases and V by 5 bases; bases with no gene match: 6. CDR3 length equals 15 residues. Per the germline V gene, CDR1 is MDHEN and CDR2 is SYDVKM.

Concerning this clonotype: This may be a read error: a much more frequent sequence differs by one nucleotide. The genes are TRBV6-1 and TRBJ2-1; the match to TRBD2 covers 13 bases. The CDR3 runs to 19 residues. In germline, CDR1 is MNHNS, CDR2 SASEGT. CDR3 sequence: CASMVVGLAGASSYSEQFF. The CDR3 region has the DNA TGTGCCAGCATGGTAGTAGGACTAGCGGGAGCCAGCTCCTACAGTGAGCAGTTCTTC.

Ten or more counts support this clonotype. V gene TRBV28 combines with J gene TRBJ2-2, with 7 bases that match TRBD1. This CDR3 is 14 amino acids long. V trimming: 4 bases; J trimming: 3 bases; junction bases outside the gene matches: 2. The germline gives CDR1 MDHEN, CDR2 SYDVKM. The CDR3 nucleotides are TGTGCCAGCAGTTCAACAGGGGACACCGGGGAGCTGTTTTTT. Translation: CASSSTGDTGELFF.

The chain couples TRBV7-8 to TRBJ1-1; D is uncertain. Trimming shortened V by 2 bases and J by 9 bases, and 10 bases separated the two germline ends. The germline V gene has CDR1 SGHVS and CDR2 FQNEAQ. CDR3 length equals 12 residues. The DNA of the CDR3 is TGTGCCAGCAGCTTATCAGGCGTTCAAGCTTTCTTT. Protein product: CASSLSGVQAFF.

The V and J genes are TRBV19 and TRBJ2-3; D is unclear. V lost 5 bases, J lost 9 bases, and 15 bases lay in between. CDR1 LNHDA and CDR2 SQIVND come from the germline V gene (reference sequence). The CDR3 spans 13 residues. The CDR3 DNA reads TGTGCCAGTAGTGACACACCCTTAGCCACGCAGTATTTT. Translated: CASSDTPLATQYF.

The chain is built from TRBV20-1 and TRBJ1-5; D is undetermined. Germline V gene data show CDR1 as DFQATT and CDR2 as SNEGSKA (reference sequence). This CDR3 is built from 13 residues. V lost 6 bases and J 9 bases, leaving 18 bases between the germline ends. CDR3 residues: CSALDNPDTPQHF. The DNA of the CDR3 is TGCAGTGCCCTTGACAACCCGGATACGCCCCAGCATTTT.

This clonotype was observed many times. The V call is TRBV20-1, the J call TRBJ2-3; D remains ambiguous. V was trimmed by 6 bases and J by 2 bases, leaving 15 bases between them. CDR1 DFQATT and CDR2 SNEGSKA come from the germline V gene (reference sequence). The CDR3 loop spans 14 amino acids. CDR3 loop: CSAPTRIYTDTQYF. DNA for the CDR3: TGCAGTGCCCCGACGAGGATATACACAGATACGCAGTATTTT.

This chain links TRBV7-9 with TRBJ2-1; 7 bases are shared with TRBD1. The V segment lost 8 bases and the J segment 4 bases; nucleotides outside the gene matches: 11. Germline assignment: CDR1 SEHNR and CDR2 FQNEAQ (reference sequence). CDR3 size: 15 residues. The CDR3 reads CASYPKGAVYNEQFF. DNA of the CDR3: TGTGCCAGCTACCCTAAGGGGGCTGTTTACAATGAGCAGTTCTTC. Drawing the rest from reference TRBV7-9 and TRBJ2-1, the complete variable domain is DTGVSQNPRHKITKRGQNVTFRCDPISEHNRLYWYRQTLGQGPEFLTYFQNEAQLEKSRLLSDRFSAERPKGSFSTLEIQRTEQGDSAMYLCASYPKGAVYNEQFFGPGTRLTVL.

This clonotype has more than one count but fewer than ten. This chain uses TRBV10-3 with TRBJ2-1; no reliable D call. This CDR3 region has 11 residues. Germline loops: CDR1 ENHRY, CDR2 SYGVKD. Trimming pared 5 bases from V and 5 bases from J, leaving 4 bases between. Here the CDR3 reads CAISIHNEQFF. CDR3 bases: TGTGCCATCAGTATTCACAATGAGCAGTTCTTC.

In this sample, this clonotype turned up a few times. V and J are TRBV12-5 and TRBJ2-1; a possible D gene is TRBD1 (6 bases). The germline gives CDR1 LGHNT, CDR2 FRNRAP. V was shortened by 7 bases and J by 1 base, with 14 bases between the two germline ends. The CDR3 spans 15 residues. In nucleotides, the CDR3 is TGTGCTAGTGCCAAAGGACAGCAGTCCTACAATGAGCAGTTCTTC. Translating gives CASAKGQQSYNEQFF. Drawing the rest from reference TRBV12-5 and TRBJ2-1, the complete variable domain is DARVTQTPRHKVTEMGQEVTMRCQPILGHNTVFWYRQTMMQGLELLAYFRNRAPLDDSGMPKDRFSAEMPDATLATLKIQPSEPRDSAVYFCASAKGQQSYNEQFFGPGTRLTVL.

This clonotype was counted ten times or more. The chain links TRBV12-3 or TRBV12-4 to TRBJ1-2; unclear D gene. V was clipped by 2 bases and J by 7 bases, with 17 bases between them. The CDR3 is 15 residues long. DNA of the CDR3: TGTGCCAGCAGTTTATTTGGCGGGTCAACGATTGGCTACACCTTC. This translates into CASSLFGGSTIGYTF.

This clonotype showed up just a few times. The chain has TRBV7-3 and TRBJ1-1, with D hard to call. Trimming removed 6 bases from V and 3 bases from J, with 11 bases in between. The CDR3 runs to 13 residues. Germline V gene sequence: CDR1 SGHTA, CDR2 FQGTGA. CDR3 sequence reads: CASSRSTDTEAFF. DNA for the CDR3: TGTGCCAGCAGTCGTTCCACGGACACTGAAGCTTTCTTT.